The rows below give T cell receptor beta chains drawn from one sample of a study of T cells in Graves' hyperthyroidism and ophthalmopathy. TCRdb called the multiplex PCR reads again in MiXCR, with one record for every CDR3 protein. The profile covers around 800,000 distinct CDR3 sequences, with over 35% appearing a single time and around 9.3% taken by the ten largest. Specimen: blood. The origin of the receptors is a man younger than 35 with Graves' hyperthyroidism. CDR3s include the opening cysteine and the closing phenylalanine or tryptophan. The D gene is left open where the match is weak. Size is stated for part of the rows, as once, few or many counts, or as a class when the clone is expanded.

clone size | D gene | J gene | V gene | CDR3 protein | CDR3 DNA
many | TRBD2 | TRBJ2-7 | TRBV15 | CATSRDVGLAVEQYF | TGTGCCACCAGCAGAGATGTCGGACTAGCGGTCGAGCAGTACTTC
many | TRBD1 | TRBJ2-5 | TRBV9 | CASSVSTGNRETQYF | TGTGCCAGCAGCGTATCGACAGGGAACAGGGAGACCCAGTACTTC
. | TRBD1 | TRBJ1-3 | TRBV10-3 | CAISGDRATGNTIYF | TGTGCCATCAGTGGGGACAGGGCGACTGGAAACACCATATATTTT
many | . | TRBJ1-1 | TRBV19 | CASSIGRYTEAFF | TGTGCCAGTAGTATCGGACGGTACACTGAAGCTTTCTTT
few | . | TRBJ2-7 | TRBV15 | CATSRDRQFLPYEQYF | TGTGCCACCAGCAGAGATCGACAGTTCCTCCCGTACGAGCAGTACTTC
. | TRBD1 | TRBJ1-6 | TRBV28 | CASSLSGGGGSPLHF | TGTGCCAGCAGTTTATCAGGGGGCGGTGGTTCACCCCTCCACTTT
. | . | TRBJ2-6 | TRBV29-1 | CSVAYLTGANVLTF | TGCAGCGTGGCCTACCTTACAGGGGCCAACGTCCTGACTTTC
few | . | TRBJ1-4 | TRBV5-1 | CASSFAGGVEKLFF | TGCGCCAGCAGCTTTGCTGGCGGGGTTGAAAAACTGTTTTTT
. | TRBD1 | TRBJ1-5 | TRBV7-3 | CASSYGQGWTSNQPQHF | TGCGCCAGCAGCTATGGACAGGGCTGGACAAGCAATCAGCCCCAGCATTTT
many | . | TRBJ1-1 | TRBV25-1 | CASSRTDLNTEAFF | TGTGCCAGCAGCAGGACAGACCTCAACACTGAAGCTTTCTTT
. | . | TRBJ1-4 | TRBV5-1 | CASSLKEGRYEKLFF | TGCGCCAGCAGCTTGAAGGAGGGGCGGTATGAAAAACTGTTTTTT
. | TRBD1 | TRBJ1-2 | TRBV5-1 | CASSLEGATKSGYTF | TGCGCCAGCAGCTTGGAGGGGGCGACAAAGTCTGGCTACACCTTC
many | . | TRBJ1-1 | TRBV29-1 | CSVVWTANTEAFF | TGCAGCGTTGTTTGGACAGCGAACACTGAAGCTTTCTTT
few | . | TRBJ1-1 | TRBV9 | CASSKRDIDTEAFF | TGTGCCAGCAGCAAACGGGACATAGACACTGAAGCTTTCTTT
many | TRBD1 | TRBJ2-7 | TRBV15 | CATSRGTGGEQYF | TGTGCCACCAGCAGGGGGACAGGGGGCGAGCAGTACTTC
. | TRBD1 | TRBJ1-2 | TRBV19 | CASSIVTGDGYGYTF | TGTGCCAGTAGTATAGTAACAGGGGATGGCTATGGCTACACCTTC
many | . | TRBJ2-5 | TRBV4-1 | CASSPAEGRTQYF | TGCGCCAGCAGCCCGGCGGAGGGCCGGACCCAGTACTTC
. | . | TRBJ2-6 | TRBV12-3/TRBV12-4 | CASSVRQATNVLTF | TGTGCCAGCAGTGTCAGACAGGCGACCAACGTCCTGACTTTC
. | . | TRBJ1-1 | TRBV28 | CASRTPRGARAFF | TGTGCCAGCAGAACCCCCCGGGGTGCAAGAGCTTTCTTT
many | . | TRBJ1-2 | TRBV29-1 | CSVDPGSNYGYTF | TGCAGCGTTGACCCGGGTTCTAACTATGGCTACACCTTC
. | . | TRBJ1-1 | TRBV29-1 | CSVGSLGTEAFF | TGCAGCGTTGGCAGTTTGGGCACTGAAGCTTTCTTT
. | . | TRBJ2-3 | TRBV29-1 | CSSSTDTQYF | TGCAGCTCTAGCACAGATACGCAGTATTTT
many | TRBD1 | TRBJ1-4 | TRBV19 | CASKGAGSEKLFF | TGTGCCAGTAAGGGGGCAGGAAGTGAAAAACTGTTTTTT
. | . | TRBJ1-2 | TRBV7-2 | CASSLTATGGGYTF | TGTGCCAGCAGCTTAACAGCCACCGGGGGTGGCTACACCTTC
. | TRBD2 | TRBJ2-5 | TRBV6-5 | CASSRDSGETQYF | TGTGCCAGCAGTAGGGATAGCGGGGAGACCCAGTACTTC
few | . | TRBJ1-1 | TRBV12-3/TRBV12-4 | CASSFTTPNTEAFF | TGTGCCAGCAGTTTCACCACCCCGAACACTGAAGCTTTCTTT
. | TRBD2 | TRBJ2-7 | TRBV7-9 | CASSQFSGRGEQYF | TGTGCCAGCAGCCAATTTAGCGGGAGAGGCGAGCAGTACTTC
few | TRBD1 | TRBJ2-7 | TRBV10-3 | CATGQASHHEQYF | TGTGCCACGGGACAGGCCTCTCATCACGAGCAGTACTTC
many | . | TRBJ2-7 | TRBV7-7 | CASSVLDTYEQYF | TGTGCTAGCAGCGTTTTGGACACCTACGAGCAGTACTTC
. | . | TRBJ1-4 | TRBV15 | CATSRDRGANLEGEKLFF | TGTGCCACCAGCAGAGATCGCGGCGCGAACCTCGAGGGGGAAAAACTGTTTTTT